This T cell receptor (beta chain) derives from a study of T-cell reconstitution after alpha-beta-depleted transplantation in children. The CDR3 is 16 residues long. V was clipped by 0 bases and J by 1 base; unmatched bases: 6. During its preparation, the TCRbeta library received unique molecular identifiers. TCRdb reanalysed the PCR reads using MiXCR and keeps one entry per CDR3 protein. The sample has around 410,000 distinct CDR3 sequences; roughly a tenth are singletons. This clonotype was seen only a few times. The receptor was derived from a human donor who donated a stem cell graft to a child with acute myeloid leukemia. The chain uses TRBV5-7 and TRBJ1-1, with 7 bases lining up with TRBD1. TRBV5-7 is an open reading frame, and its role is uncertain. This specimen consisted of PBMCs from the stem cell graft donor, obtained from the stem cell graft. CDR3 sequence (DNA): TGTGCCAGCAGCTTGGGGCTCCGACAGGGGAACACTGAAGCTTTCTTT. Amino acid sequence: CASSLGLRQGNTEAFF.